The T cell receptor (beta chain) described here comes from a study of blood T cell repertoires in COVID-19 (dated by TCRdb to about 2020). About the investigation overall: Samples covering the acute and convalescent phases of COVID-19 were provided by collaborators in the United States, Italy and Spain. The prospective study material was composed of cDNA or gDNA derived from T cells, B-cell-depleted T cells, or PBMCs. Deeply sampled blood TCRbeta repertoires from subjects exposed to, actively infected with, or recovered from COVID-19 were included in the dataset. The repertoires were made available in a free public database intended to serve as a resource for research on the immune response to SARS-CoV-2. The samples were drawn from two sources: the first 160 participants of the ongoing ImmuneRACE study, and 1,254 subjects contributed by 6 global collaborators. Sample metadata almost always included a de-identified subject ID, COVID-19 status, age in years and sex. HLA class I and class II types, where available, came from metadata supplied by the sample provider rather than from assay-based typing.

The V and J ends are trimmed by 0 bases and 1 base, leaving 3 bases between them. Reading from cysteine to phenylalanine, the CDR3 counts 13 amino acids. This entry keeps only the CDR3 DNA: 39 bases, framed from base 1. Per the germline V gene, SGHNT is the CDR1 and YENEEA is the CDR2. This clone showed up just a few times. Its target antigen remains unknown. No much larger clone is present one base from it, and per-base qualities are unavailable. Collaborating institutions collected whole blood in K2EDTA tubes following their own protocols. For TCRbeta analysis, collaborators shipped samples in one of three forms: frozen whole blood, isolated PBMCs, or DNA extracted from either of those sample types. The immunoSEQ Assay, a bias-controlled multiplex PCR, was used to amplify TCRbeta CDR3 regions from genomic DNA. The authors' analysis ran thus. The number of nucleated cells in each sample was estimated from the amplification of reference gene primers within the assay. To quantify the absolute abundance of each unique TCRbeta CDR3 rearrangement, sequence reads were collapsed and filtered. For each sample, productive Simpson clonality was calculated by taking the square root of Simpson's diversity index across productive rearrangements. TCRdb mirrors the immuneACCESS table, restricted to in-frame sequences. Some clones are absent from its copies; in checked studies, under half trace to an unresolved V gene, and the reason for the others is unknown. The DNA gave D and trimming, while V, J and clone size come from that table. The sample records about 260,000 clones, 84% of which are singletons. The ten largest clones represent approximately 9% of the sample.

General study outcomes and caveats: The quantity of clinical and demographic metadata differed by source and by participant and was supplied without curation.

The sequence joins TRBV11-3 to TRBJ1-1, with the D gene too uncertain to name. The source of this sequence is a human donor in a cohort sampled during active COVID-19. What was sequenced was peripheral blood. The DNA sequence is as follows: TGTGCCAGCAGCTTAGATCAGAACACTGAAGCTTTCTTT. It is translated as CASSLDQNTEAFF.